Below are 32 T cell receptor beta chains sequenced from a single sample in a study of T-cell memory formation after mild COVID-19. TCRdb re-called the 5' RACE reads with MiXCR, one entry per CDR3 protein. The sample includes 110,000 to 150,000 distinct CDR3 sequences, approximately 25% of them seen just once. The material sequenced was PBMCs or a T cell subset sorted from them (not recorded which). All receptors derive from an adult woman who had mild COVID-19 (a few samples of this study predate the infection). Cell type and time point are not known.

The J gene is TRBJ2-3, the V gene TRBV7-2; no firm D call. The CDR3 extends over 17 amino acids. Germline V gives CDR1 SGHTA, CDR2 FQGNSA. V was shortened by 0 bases and J by 2 bases, with 15 bases between the two germline ends. The CDR3 coding sequence is TGTGCCAGCAGCTTAGCGGGTCTAGTGAGATCCACAGATACGCAGTATTTT. Translation gives CASSLAGLVRSTDTQYF.

In this sample, this clonotype turned up a few times. The chain couples TRBV3-1 to TRBJ2-1; D possibly corresponds to TRBD1 (6 bases). Germline V gene data show CDR1 as LGHDT and CDR2 as YNNKEL (reference sequence). The CDR3 covers 16 residues. Trimming cost V 0 bases and J 8 bases, with 17 bases left between them. In DNA form, the CDR3 reads TGTGCCAGCAGCCAAGACGGACAACTGGGGGCGGATGAGCAGTTCTTC. This encodes CASSQDGQLGADEQFF.

This rearrangement joins TRBV12-3 or TRBV12-4 to TRBJ2-3; D is unresolved. The germline V and J ends were trimmed by 2 bases and 4 bases, with 7 bases remaining between them. The CDR3 is made up of 13 amino acids. DNA of the CDR3: TGTGCCAGCAGTTTAATCGGTCCAGATACGCAGTATTTT. Amino acid sequence: CASSLIGPDTQYF.

This clonotype was seen only a few times. The chain links TRBV6-5 to TRBJ2-7; 7 nucleotides match TRBD2. This CDR3 has 13 amino acids. J gave up 3 bases and V 5 bases, and 4 bases lay outside the gene matches. CDR1 and CDR2 (germline): MNHEY, SVGAGI. CDR3 loop: CASSVLASYEQYF. The CDR3 nucleotides are TGTGCCAGCAGTGTACTAGCGAGCTACGAGCAGTACTTC.

The rearrangement uses TRBV5-1 and TRBJ1-5; the match to TRBD1 covers 11 bases. CDR3 length: 15 residues. Per germline, CDR1 SGHRS and CDR2 YFSETQ. With V trimmed by 5 bases and J by 4 bases, 5 bases remained unmatched. CDR3 residues: CASRRGTGGNQPQHF. In DNA, the CDR3 is TGCGCCAGCAGGCGTGGGACAGGGGGAAATCAGCCCCAGCATTTT.

There are a few counts of this clonotype. V usage is TRBV21-1 and J usage is TRBJ1-6; the table's TRBD1 call for D was not verified on the DNA. TRBV21-1 is a pseudogene locus. CDR3 size: 15 residues. The DNA for the CDR3 is TGTGCCAGCAGCGGACCCGGGACAGAGAATTCACCCCTCCACTTT. Protein product: CASSGPGTENSPLHF.

This clonotype was found a few times. The V and J genes are TRBV21-1 and TRBJ1-6; the table assigns TRBD1, which was not confirmed against the DNA. TRBV21-1 is a pseudogene. This CDR3 has 17 residues. The DNA of the CDR3 is TGTGCCAGCAGCAAAGCGCGGCAGGGGGCGCGTAATTCACCCCTCCACTTT. Protein product: CASSKARQGARNSPLHF.

The CDR3 DNA sequence: TGCAGTGCCCCCAGGGAAGGGGCTGAAGCTTTCTTT. It is translated as CSAPREGAEAFF. The chain has TRBV20-1 and TRBJ1-1, with D maybe TRBD1 (5 bases). The CDR3 length is 12 residues. Trimming shortened V by 6 bases and J by 6 bases, and 14 bases separated the two germline ends. The germline gives CDR1 DFQATT, CDR2 SNEGSKA (reference sequence).

This chain connects TRBV2 to TRBJ2-3; 12 bases are shared with TRBD1. The germline V gene has CDR1 SNHLY and CDR2 FYNNEI. Trimming removed 4 bases from V and 5 bases from J; junction bases left unmatched: 4. The CDR3 contains 15 residues. CDR3 residues: CASSARDRGQDTQYF. The CDR3 nucleotides are TGTGCCAGCAGTGCAAGGGACAGGGGGCAAGATACGCAGTATTTT. Full variable domain (remainder filled in from reference TRBV2 and TRBJ2-3): EPEVTQTPSHQVTQMGQEVILRCVPISNHLYFYWYRQILGQKVEFLVSFYNNEISEKSEIFDDQFSVERPDGSNFTLKIRSTKLEDSAMYFCASSARDRGQDTQYFGPGTRLTVL.

In this sample, this clonotype turned up a few times. The chain is built from TRBV9 and TRBJ2-1; D is undetermined. Trimming removed 3 bases at V and 5 bases at J, with 9 bases between. This CDR3 comprises 13 residues. Germline values: CDR1 SGDLS, CDR2 YYNGEE. For the CDR3, the DNA is TGTGCCAGCAGCGCGGTACTCGACAATGAGCAGTTCTTC. This translates into CASSAVLDNEQFF.

V gene TRBV7-9 combines with J gene TRBJ1-1; tentative D call: TRBD1 (6 bases). V lost 3 bases and J 1 base, leaving 15 bases between the germline ends. CDR1 is SEHNR and CDR2 is FQNEAQ in the germline V gene (reference sequence). The CDR3 runs to 16 residues. The CDR3: CASSFPPGQQNTEAFF. The CDR3 bases are TGTGCCAGCAGCTTCCCGCCGGGACAACAGAACACTGAAGCTTTCTTT.

The CDR3 DNA reads as TGTGCCAGCAGCCATGACCGGGACAGGTTGACAGATACGCAGTATTTT. Protein sequence: CASSHDRDRLTDTQYF. The chain combines TRBV13 with TRBJ2-3; 8 positions agree with TRBD1. Unmatched junction bases numbered 10, after V lost 5 bases and J lost 3 bases. Germline V gene data show CDR1 as PRHDT and CDR2 as FYEKMQ (reference sequence). The CDR3 consists of 16 residues.

The J gene is TRBJ2-1, the V gene TRBV7-2; 9 bases line up with TRBD2. J gave up 7 bases and V 5 bases, and 12 bases lay outside the gene matches. CDR3 length equals 16 residues. Looked up from germline, CDR1 is SGHTA and CDR2 is FQGNSA. The CDR3 loop reads CASSPRGLAGWNEQFF. In nucleotides, the CDR3 is TGTGCCAGCAGCCCTCGAGGGCTAGCGGGGTGGAATGAGCAGTTCTTC.

The V and J genes are TRBV20-1 and TRBJ2-7; TRBD1 aligns across 8 bases. Trimming at V came to 4 bases and at J to 5 bases, leaving 7 bases not matched to a gene. Germline CDR1 reads DFQATT; CDR2 reads SNEGSKA (reference sequence). This CDR3 comprises 13 residues. The CDR3 here is CSATQGASDEQYF. The CDR3 DNA is TGCAGTGCTACCCAGGGGGCTAGCGACGAGCAGTACTTC.

Note on this clonotype: At one boundary the junction diverges from the germline segment, which might be a read error. The CDR3 spells CASSYSIGQGLNTEDFF. The CDR3 DNA sequence: TGTGCCAGCAGTTACTCGATAGGACAGGGCTTGAACACTGAAGATTTCTTT. V gene TRBV6-2 or TRBV6-3 combines with J gene TRBJ1-1, with TRBD1 identical over 8 bases. The CDR3 runs 17 residues. Germline V CDR1 and CDR2: MNHEY, SVGEGT.

The J gene is TRBJ1-5, the V gene TRBV7-9; D gene unclear. Germline CDR1 and CDR2: SEHNR and FQNEAQ (reference sequence). This CDR3 has 18 amino acids. V was clipped by 0 bases and J by 0 bases, with 15 bases between them. The CDR3 spells CASSLAVPGSYSNQPQHF. The CDR3 coding sequence is TGTGCCAGCAGCTTAGCGGTTCCCGGGTCCTATAGCAATCAGCCCCAGCATTTT.

The J gene is TRBJ2-2, the V gene TRBV4-1, with a possible D match to TRBD1 (6 bases). CDR1 is MGHRA and CDR2 is YSYEKL in the germline V gene. The CDR3 totals 16 residues. Deletions cut 3 bases from V and 0 bases from J, with 11 bases between. CDR3: CASSHRQVTNTGELFF. For the CDR3, the DNA is TGCGCCAGCAGCCATAGACAGGTTACGAACACCGGGGAGCTGTTTTTT.

This clonotype occurred a few times. The chain links TRBV9 to TRBJ1-6; D remains ambiguous. V gave up 0 bases and J gave up 4 bases, with 11 bases separating them. The CDR3 is 16 residues long. CDR1 SGDLS and CDR2 YYNGEE come from the germline V gene. The CDR3 here is CASSVGNQAYNSPLHF. CDR3 sequence (DNA): TGTGCCAGCAGCGTAGGGAATCAGGCATATAATTCACCCCTCCACTTT.

This clonotype has just a few counts. This chain links TRBV7-9 with TRBJ2-7; D is unclear. V shed 1 base and J shed 5 bases, with 9 bases lying between them. The germline V gene has CDR1 SEHNR and CDR2 FQNEAQ (reference sequence). The CDR3 has 13 amino acids. DNA of the CDR3: TGTGCCAGCAGCTTAGGCCAGCCCAACGAGCAGTACTTC. It is translated as CASSLGQPNEQYF.

This clonotype was seen a handful of times. The V gene is TRBV4-3, the J gene TRBJ1-2; D is uncertain. The V gene's germline CDR1 is LGHNA and CDR2 YSLEER. The CDR3 length is 14 residues. The germline V and J ends were trimmed by 0 bases and 3 bases, with 8 bases remaining between them. Here the CDR3 DNA reads TGCGCCAGCAGCCAAGACAGCGGAGACTATGGCTACACCTTC. Protein product: CASSQDSGDYGYTF.

The genes are TRBV7-9 and TRBJ1-2; weak D call: TRBD1 (5 bases). CDR3 length: 14 amino acids. Looked up from germline, CDR1 is SEHNR and CDR2 is FQNEAQ (reference sequence). The germline V and J ends were trimmed by 8 bases and 11 bases, with 24 bases remaining between them. The CDR3, as DNA: TGTGCCAGCGGGTGGGGCGAGGGACTGTCTGGATACACCTTC. Protein: CASGWGEGLSGYTF. Filled out from reference TRBV7-9 and TRBJ1-2, the complete variable domain reads DTGVSQNPRHKITKRGQNVTFRCDPISEHNRLYWYRQTLGQGPEFLTYFQNEAQLEKSRLLSDRFSAERPKGSFSTLEIQRTEQGDSAMYLCASGWGEGLSGYTFGSGTRLTVV.

With regard to this clonotype: The conserved phenylalanine or tryptophan is not found at the CDR3 terminus, so this likely reflects a read error. The rearrangement joins TRBV7-6 to TRBJ2-1, with a possible D match to TRBD2 (7 bases). V lost 3 bases to trimming and J lost 9 bases, with 15 bases between them. Germline V gene lookup returns CDR1 SGHVS and CDR2 FNYEAQ. The CDR3 runs 14 residues. The DNA of the CDR3 is TGTGCCAGCAGCTTTGTGGAGGGAGGGGGTGAGCAGTTCTTA. Protein product: CASSFVEGGGEQFL.

The chain links TRBV7-9 to TRBJ2-5, with TRBD2 matching 8 bases. The V gene's germline CDR1 is SEHNR and CDR2 FQNEAQ (reference sequence). Trimming cost V 1 base and J 5 bases; bases outside gene matches: 3. The CDR3 has 14 amino acids. The CDR3 DNA reads as TGTGCCAGCAGCTTAGTGGCTAGCGGGGAGACCCAGTACTTC. Protein sequence: CASSLVASGETQYF. The full variable domain, completed using reference TRBV7-9 and TRBJ2-5, is DTGVSQNPRHKITKRGQNVTFRCDPISEHNRLYWYRQTLGQGPEFLTYFQNEAQLEKSRLLSDRFSAERPKGSFSTLEIQRTEQGDSAMYLCASSLVASGETQYFGPGTRLLVL.

The chain uses TRBV4-2 and TRBJ2-7; 11 nucleotides align to TRBD2. The CDR3 covers 15 residues. V gave up 3 bases and J gave up 4 bases; unmatched junction bases: 5. CDR1 and CDR2 (germline): LGHNA, YNFKEQ. CDR3 amino acids: CASSQTGTSGYEQYF. The CDR3 DNA reads as TGTGCCAGCAGCCAGACCGGGACTAGCGGTTACGAGCAGTACTTC.

The V and J genes are TRBV12-3 or TRBV12-4 and TRBJ2-2; D is tentatively TRBD1 or TRBD2 (5 bases each). Trimming pared 7 bases from V and 4 bases from J, leaving 10 bases between. CDR3 length: 13 amino acids. The CDR3: CASTLGATGELFF. CDR3 nucleotides: TGTGCCAGCACCCTCGGGGCCACCGGGGAGCTGTTTTTT.

The chain is built from TRBV4-1 and TRBJ1-1; TRBD1 might be the D (5 bases). The V end lost 1 base, the J end lost 4 bases, and 13 bases lay between the germline ends. CDR3 size: 15 residues. The germline CDR1 and CDR2 sequences are MGHRA and YSYEKL. The CDR3 region has the DNA TGCGCCAGCAGCCAAGTTAGGGGTAGAGGCACTGAAGCTTTCTTT. This gives the protein CASSQVRGRGTEAFF.

This clonotype was counted a few times. This chain joins TRBV3-1 and TRBJ1-1, with D possibly matching TRBD1 (6 bases). The CDR3 totals 15 residues. Trimming left V 0 bases short and J 3 bases short, with 11 bases between. The germline CDR1 and CDR2 sequences are LGHDT and YNNKEL (reference sequence). The CDR3, as DNA: TGTGCCAGCAGCCAAGAGGGCAGGGGCCACACTGAAGCTTTCTTT. This gives the protein CASSQEGRGHTEAFF.

The rearrangement joins TRBV7-9 to TRBJ2-5; 8 positions match TRBD1. The J segment lost 0 bases and the V segment lost 5 bases, leaving 8 bases of the junction unmatched. From germline, CDR1 is SEHNR and CDR2 FQNEAQ (reference sequence). The CDR3 covers 16 residues. The CDR3 loop reads CASSPTGTGDQETQYF. In DNA, the CDR3 is TGTGCCAGCAGCCCAACCGGGACAGGTGACCAAGAGACCCAGTACTTC.

This rearrangement joins TRBV5-6 to TRBJ2-3, with 16 bases lining up with TRBD2. Per germline, CDR1 SGHDT and CDR2 YYEEEE. V trimming: 3 bases; J trimming: 7 bases; junction bases outside the gene matches: 8. This CDR3 spans 17 amino acids. CDR3 protein: CASSYGTSGRAPNTQYF. CDR3 coding DNA: TGTGCCAGCAGCTACGGGACTAGCGGGAGGGCTCCTAATACGCAGTATTTT. Variable domain in full (rest from reference TRBV5-6 and TRBJ2-3): DAGVTQSPTHLIKTRGQQVTLRCSPKSGHDTVSWYQQALGQGPQFIFQYYEEEERQRGNFPDRFSGHQFPNYSSELNVNALLLGDSALYLCASSYGTSGRAPNTQYFGPGTRLTVL.

The rearrangement joins TRBV20-1 to TRBJ2-3; D is undetermined. V lost 5 bases to trimming and J lost 1 base, with 16 bases between them. There are 15 residues in the CDR3. The V gene's germline CDR1 is DFQATT and CDR2 SNEGSKA (reference sequence). CDR3 sequence: CSALEKELGTDTQYF. Written as DNA, the CDR3 is TGCAGTGCTTTGGAGAAGGAATTGGGCACAGATACGCAGTATTTT.

This chain's CDR3 is CASSLFPIGSNTEAFF. CDR3 bases: TGTGCCAGCAGCTTATTTCCGATCGGGTCGAACACTGAAGCTTTCTTT. J is TRBJ1-1 and V is TRBV7-3; D is unclear. The CDR3 covers 16 residues. The V end lost 2 bases, the J end lost 1 base, and 14 bases lay between the germline ends. The germline CDR1 and CDR2 sequences are SGHTA and FQGTGA.

The chain employs TRBV24-1 and TRBJ1-1, with D possibly TRBD1 on 6 matching bases. Looked up from germline, CDR1 is KGHDR and CDR2 is SFDVKD. The CDR3 has 14 amino acids. Trimming took off 6 bases at V and 3 bases at J, with 13 bases between the two ends. Here the CDR3 reads CATSLRTGYTEAFF. As DNA, the CDR3 is TGTGCCACCAGTCTTCGTACAGGGTACACTGAAGCTTTCTTT.